One TCR beta chain is described in this entry. Antigen specificity is unknown. This PCR relied on a set of 60 Vbeta primers and 13 Jbeta primers. TCRdb's table, derived via immunoSEQ multiplex PCR, lists solely in-frame clones and lacks some. The table has just over 200,000 clones, under 85% seen once. These data originate in a study of cytomegalovirus exposure and HLA in healthy donors. Study-level findings and limits: In a later analysis, HLA-associated TCR beta chains were more clonally expanded than equally common others.

The CDR3 contains 15 residues. Germline V gene data show CDR1 as MNHEY and CDR2 as SMNVEV (reference sequence). The trim removed 3 bases at V and 3 bases at J, leaving 4 bases unmatched. Source material: PBMCs. The chain employs TRBV27 and TRBJ2-2; TRBD1 matches 7 bases. The source of this sequence is a man over 45 in good health and CMV-seronegative. CDR3 nucleotide sequence: TGTGCCAGCAGTTTCGGGGACAGATACACCGGGGAGCTGTTTTTT. Translated: CASSFGDRYTGELFF.